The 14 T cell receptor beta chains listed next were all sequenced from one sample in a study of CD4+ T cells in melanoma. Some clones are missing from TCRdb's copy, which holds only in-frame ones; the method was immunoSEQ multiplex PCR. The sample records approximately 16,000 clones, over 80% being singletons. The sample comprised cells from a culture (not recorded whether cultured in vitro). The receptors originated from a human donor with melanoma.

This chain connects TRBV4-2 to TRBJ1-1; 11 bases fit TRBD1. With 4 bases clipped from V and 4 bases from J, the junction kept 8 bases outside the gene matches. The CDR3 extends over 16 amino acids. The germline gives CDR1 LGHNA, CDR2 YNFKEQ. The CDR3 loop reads CASSPRTGGVFTEAFF. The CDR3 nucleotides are TGTGCCAGCAGCCCGCGGACAGGGGGCGTATTCACTGAAGCTTTCTTT.

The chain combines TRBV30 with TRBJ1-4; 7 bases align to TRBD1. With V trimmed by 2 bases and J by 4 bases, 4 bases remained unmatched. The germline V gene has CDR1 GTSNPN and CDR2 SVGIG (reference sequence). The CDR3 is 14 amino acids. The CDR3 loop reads CAWSLGQSNEKLFF. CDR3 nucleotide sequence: TGTGCCTGGAGTCTGGGACAGAGTAATGAAAAACTGTTTTTT.

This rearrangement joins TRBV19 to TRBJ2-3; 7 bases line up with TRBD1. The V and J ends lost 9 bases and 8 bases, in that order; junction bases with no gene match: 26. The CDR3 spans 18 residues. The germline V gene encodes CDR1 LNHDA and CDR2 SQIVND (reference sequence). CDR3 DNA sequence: TGTGCCAGCAAAGGGCGTTTAGCAACAGGGGATGTTGCGGGTACGCAGTATTTT. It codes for CASKGRLATGDVAGTQYF.

The CDR3 DNA follows: TGTGCCAGCACCCACCTTCTAGGACAGGGGGCTGAGACCCAGTACTTC. Protein product: CASTHLLGQGAETQYF. V usage is TRBV7-8 and J usage is TRBJ2-5; 11 bases are shared with TRBD1. V lost 7 bases to trimming and J lost 5 bases; unmatched junction nucleotides: 12. The CDR3 is made up of 16 amino acids. Per germline, CDR1 SGHVS and CDR2 FQNEAQ.

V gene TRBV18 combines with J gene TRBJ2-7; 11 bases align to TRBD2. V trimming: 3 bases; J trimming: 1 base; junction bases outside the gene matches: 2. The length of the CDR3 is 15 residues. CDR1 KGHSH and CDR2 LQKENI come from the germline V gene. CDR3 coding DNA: TGTGCCAGCTCACCCTCTAGCGGGGGGTCCTACGAGCAGTACTTC. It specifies CASSPSSGGSYEQYF.

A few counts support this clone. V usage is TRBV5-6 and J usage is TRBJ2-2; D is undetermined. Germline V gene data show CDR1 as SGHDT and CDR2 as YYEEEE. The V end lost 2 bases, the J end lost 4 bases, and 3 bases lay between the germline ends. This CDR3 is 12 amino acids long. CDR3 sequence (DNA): TGTGCCAGCAGCTTCGTCACCGGGGAGCTGTTTTTT. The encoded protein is CASSFVTGELFF.

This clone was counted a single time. Written as DNA, the CDR3 is TGCGCCAGCAGCTTGGCCGTGGTTAGCGGACTAGGGGGGACCCAGTACTTC. Protein: CASSLAVVSGLGGTQYF. The chain carries TRBV5-1 and TRBJ2-5; tentatively, D is TRBD2 (7 bases). V was cut by 0 bases and J by 7 bases, with 22 bases left in between. There are 17 residues in the CDR3. CDR1 and CDR2 from the germline V gene are SGHRS and YFSETQ. The full variable domain, in which reference TRBV5-1 and TRBJ2-5 provide the parts outside the CDR3, is KAGVTQTPRYLIKTRGQQVTLSCSPISGHRSVSWYQQTPGQGLQFLFEYFSETQRNKGNFPGRFSGRQFSNSRSEMNVSTLELGDSALYLCASSLAVVSGLGGTQYFGPGTRLLVL.

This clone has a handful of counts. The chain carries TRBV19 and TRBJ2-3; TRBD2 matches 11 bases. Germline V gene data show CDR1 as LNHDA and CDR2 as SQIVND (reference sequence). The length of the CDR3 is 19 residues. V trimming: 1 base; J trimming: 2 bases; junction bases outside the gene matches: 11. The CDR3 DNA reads TGTGCCAGTAGTATAGTGGCTAGCGGGGGGACAGGGTACACAGATACGCAGTATTTT. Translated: CASSIVASGGTGYTDTQYF.

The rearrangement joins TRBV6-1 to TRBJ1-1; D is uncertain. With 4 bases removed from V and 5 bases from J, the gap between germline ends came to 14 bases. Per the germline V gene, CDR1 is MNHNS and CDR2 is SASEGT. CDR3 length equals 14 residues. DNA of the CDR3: TGTGCCAGCAGTGTCACCGGGTGGAGGACTGAAGCTTTCTTT. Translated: CASSVTGWRTEAFF.

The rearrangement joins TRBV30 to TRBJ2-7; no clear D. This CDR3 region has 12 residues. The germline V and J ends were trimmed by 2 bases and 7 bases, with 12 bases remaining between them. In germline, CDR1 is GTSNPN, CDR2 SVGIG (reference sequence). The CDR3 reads CAWSLVLNEQYF. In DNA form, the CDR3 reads TGTGCCTGGAGTCTTGTACTTAATGAGCAGTACTTC.

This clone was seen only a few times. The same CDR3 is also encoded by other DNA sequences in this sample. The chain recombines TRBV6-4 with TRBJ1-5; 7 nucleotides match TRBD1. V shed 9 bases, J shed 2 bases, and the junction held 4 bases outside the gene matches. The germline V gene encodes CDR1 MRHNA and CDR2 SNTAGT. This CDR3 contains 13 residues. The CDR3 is CASGTGGNQPQHF. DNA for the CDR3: TGTGCCAGTGGTACAGGGGGCAATCAGCCCCAGCATTTT.

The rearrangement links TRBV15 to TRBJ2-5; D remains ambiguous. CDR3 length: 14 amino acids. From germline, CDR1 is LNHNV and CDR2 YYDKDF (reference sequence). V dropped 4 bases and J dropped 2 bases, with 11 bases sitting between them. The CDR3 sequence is CATSIRDPQETQYF. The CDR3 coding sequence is TGTGCCACCAGCATCCGAGACCCGCAAGAGACCCAGTACTTC.

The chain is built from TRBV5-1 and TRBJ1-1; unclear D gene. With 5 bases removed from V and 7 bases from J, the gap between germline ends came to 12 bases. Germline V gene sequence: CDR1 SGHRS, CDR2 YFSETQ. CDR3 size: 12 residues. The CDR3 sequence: CASRRAEFEAFF. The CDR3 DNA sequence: TGCGCCAGCAGGCGGGCAGAGTTTGAAGCTTTCTTT.

CDR3: CASSPGPTDTQYF. DNA of the CDR3: TGCGCCAGCAGCCCCGGCCCCACAGATACGCAGTATTTT. V is TRBV5-1 and J is TRBJ2-3, with D uncertain. V was cut by 4 bases and J by 2 bases, with 8 bases left in between. Per the germline V gene, CDR1 is SGHRS and CDR2 is YFSETQ. The CDR3 contains 13 residues.